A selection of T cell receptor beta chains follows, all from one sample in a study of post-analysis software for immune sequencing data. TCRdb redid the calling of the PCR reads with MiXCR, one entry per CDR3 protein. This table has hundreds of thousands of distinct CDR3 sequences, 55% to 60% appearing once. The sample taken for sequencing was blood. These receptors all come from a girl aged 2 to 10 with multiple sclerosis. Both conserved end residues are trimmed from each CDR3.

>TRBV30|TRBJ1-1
AWTYMGGTEAF
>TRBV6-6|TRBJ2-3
ASSSDRPPTDTQY
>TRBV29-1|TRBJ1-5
SAGDTNQPQH
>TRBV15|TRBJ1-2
ATSRADNYGYT
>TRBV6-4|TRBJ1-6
ASSLNRDGGNSPLH
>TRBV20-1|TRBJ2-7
SARGGVPGEQY
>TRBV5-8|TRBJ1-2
ASSLGVGGYT
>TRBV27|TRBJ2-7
ASSRGRNYEQY
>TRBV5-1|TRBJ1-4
ASSPRATNEKLF
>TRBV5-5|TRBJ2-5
ASSLGLAGGQGETQY
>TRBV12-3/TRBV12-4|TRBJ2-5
ASSRDRLRETQY
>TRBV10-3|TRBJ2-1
AISASAGGGKARDEQF
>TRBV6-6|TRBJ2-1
ASRQGDNEQF
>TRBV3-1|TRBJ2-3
ASSQDWGGSTDTQY
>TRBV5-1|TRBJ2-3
ASSREAPTDTQY
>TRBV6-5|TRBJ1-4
ASSYSGGREKLF
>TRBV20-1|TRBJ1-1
SARAAGALNTEAF
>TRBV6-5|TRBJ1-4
ASSPAGGEKLF